The count of the clone carrying this TCR beta chain is one. Germline lookup yields CDR1 PRHDT and CDR2 FYEKMQ (reference sequence). The CDR3 has 16 amino acids. Trimming took off 5 bases at V and 3 bases at J, with 18 bases between the two ends. Sequencing was performed with immunoSEQ multiplex PCR; in TCRdb, only in-frame clones are kept and a portion is missing. The sample holds about 330,000 clones, approximately 88% seen once. This sample was taken from a study of blood T cell repertoires in COVID-19. Study information: COVID-19 samples, acute and convalescent, were from the United States, Italy and Spain. PBMCs, B-cell-depleted T cells, or T cells provided the cDNA or gDNA that made up the material.

Seattle patients were enrolled while actively infected and followed longitudinally. The TCR comes from a man aged 30 to 45 with COVID-19, enrolled during active disease. The chain carries TRBV13 and TRBJ2-3; possible D gene TRBD1, 5 bases. The sample consisted of peripheral blood. CDR3 DNA sequence: TGTGCCAGCAGCCACAGGATGAAGGGATCAACAGATACGCAGTATTTT. This gives the protein CASSHRMKGSTDTQYF. Full variable domain (missing parts from reference TRBV13 and TRBJ2-3): AAGVIQSPRHLIKEKRETATLKCYPIPRHDTVYWYQQGPGQDPQFLISFYEKMQSDKGSIPDRFSAQQFSDYHSELNMSSLELGDSALYFCASSHRMKGSTDTQYFGPGTRLTVL.